Below are 4 T cell receptor beta chains sequenced from a single sample in a study of blood T cell repertoires in COVID-19. Produced via immunoSEQ multiplex PCR; TCRdb's table is partial and in-frame only. Of tens of thousands of clones in the sample, under 85% were seen once. The sequencing input was peripheral blood. The receptors here all came from an elderly woman with acute or convalescent COVID-19.

The chain links TRBV18 to TRBJ1-2; D ambiguous. Germline V gene lookup returns CDR1 KGHSH and CDR2 LQKENI. The CDR3 runs to 14 residues. Trimming shortened V by 3 bases and J by 4 bases, and 12 bases separated the two germline ends. The CDR3 coding sequence is TGTGCCAGCTCACCGGTTCAGCGGCCCTATGGCTACACCTTC. Protein product: CASSPVQRPYGYTF.

V gene TRBV11-3 combines with J gene TRBJ2-3; 11 positions match TRBD1. V trimming: 5 bases; J trimming: 4 bases; junction bases outside the gene matches: 8. There are 16 residues in the CDR3. In germline, CDR1 is SGHNT, CDR2 YENEEA. Here the CDR3 reads CASSLRTGGSADTQYF. CDR3 nucleotides: TGTGCCAGCAGCCTCCGGACAGGGGGCTCCGCAGATACGCAGTATTTT.

This clone was counted between two and nine times. The rearrangement links TRBV27 to TRBJ1-5; D remains unclear. The CDR3 is made up of 14 amino acids. Per germline, CDR1 MNHEY and CDR2 SMNVEV (reference sequence). V lost 0 bases and J lost 7, with 10 bases in between. CDR3 sequence: CASSLSGSHQPQHF. CDR3 nucleotide sequence: TGTGCCAGCAGTTTATCGGGGAGCCACCAGCCCCAGCATTTT.

The chain is built from TRBV10-1 and TRBJ2-1, with D possibly matching TRBD2 (6 bases). The CDR3 has 16 amino acids. Germline CDR1 is WNHNN and CDR2 is SYGVQD (reference sequence). V gave up 0 bases and J gave up 7 bases, with 16 bases separating them. CDR3 amino acids: CASSESGLLVPNEQFF. Written as DNA, the CDR3 is TGCGCCAGCAGTGAGTCGGGACTTCTAGTTCCTAATGAGCAGTTCTTC.